These T cell receptor beta chains were read from a single sample in a study of T-cell reconstitution after alpha-beta-depleted transplantation in children. In TCRdb, the PCR reads were re-called with MiXCR into one record per CDR3 protein. This sample carries roughly 790,000 distinct CDR3 sequences, approximately 15% of them seen once, and the ten largest clones take approximately 5%. The input for sequencing was PBMCs, mostly from graft donor cells, taken 360 days after TCRalphabeta/CD19-depleted stem cell transplant. The source is a male patient aged 5 to 17 who had a stem cell transplant for acute lymphoblastic leukemia, so the T cells may come from the graft donor. Each CDR3 is given with its conserved first and last residue. The D gene is left open where the match is weak. Expanded clones are given a class, and other clones once, few, many or no size at all.

V	size	D	J	DNA	CDR3
TRBV10-3	.	TRBD2	TRBJ2-7	TGTGCCATCAGTGACCTCGAAGGGGGCGGGAGGGCGTACGAGCAGTACTTC	CAISDLEGGGRAYEQYF
TRBV29-1	few	TRBD1	TRBJ1-2	TGCAGCGTTGCGGAGCCTGGGACAGCCTTAATCTATGGCTACACCTTC	CSVAEPGTALIYGYTF
TRBV12-3/TRBV12-4	many	TRBD1	TRBJ2-2	TGTGCCAGCAGTCCTGACAGGGGGCGCAGGATGGGGGAGCTGTTTTTT	CASSPDRGRRMGELFF
TRBV12-3/TRBV12-4	few	.	TRBJ2-2	TGTGCCAGCAGTTTAATGAGGGGCGACACCGGGGAGCTGTTTTTT	CASSLMRGDTGELFF
TRBV11-1	.	.	TRBJ2-6	TGTGCCACGCCTATGGTAGACGGTACCAGGAGGTCTGGGGCCAACGTCCTGACTTTC	CATPMVDGTRRSGANVLTF
TRBV7-3	.	.	TRBJ1-1	TGTGCCAGCAGCGCCGCCCGGGACACTGAAGCTTTCTTT	CASSAARDTEAFF
TRBV15	few	.	TRBJ2-7	TGTGCCACCAGCCCTCCGTTGTTCGGTGCTGCCTACGAGCAGTACTTC	CATSPPLFGAAYEQYF
TRBV11-3	.	.	TRBJ1-1	TGTGCCAGCAGCTTAGATCCTAGAGCTGAAGCTTTCTTT	CASSLDPRAEAFF
TRBV20-1	.	TRBD2	TRBJ2-7	TGCAGTGCTCCCATAGCGGGAGGGCCTGGCTACGAGCAGTACTTC	CSAPIAGGPGYEQYF
TRBV27	.	TRBD1	TRBJ2-2	TGTGCCAGCAGTTGGGACAGGGTAGCCGGGGAGCTGTTTTTT	CASSWDRVAGELFF
TRBV5-1	.	.	TRBJ2-2	TGCGCCAGCAGAAGCAACAGGGAGAACACCGGGGAGCTGTTTTTT	CASRSNRENTGELFF
TRBV7-6	.	TRBD2	TRBJ2-1	TGTGCCAGCAGCTTAAGGCGGGAGACATACAATGAGCAGTTCTTC	CASSLRRETYNEQFF
TRBV20-1	.	TRBD1	TRBJ1-1	TGCAGTGCCAGGAGTAGGACAGGGTCATTCCGTAACACTGAAGCTTTCTTT	CSARSRTGSFRNTEAFF
TRBV6-5	.	.	TRBJ2-7	TGTGCCAGCAGTGTGCCGGGCCGATCAACGTACTTC	CASSVPGRSTYF
TRBV5-6	few	.	TRBJ1-1	TGTGCCAGCAGGGTGACACGGGGCTCTTCGACGAAGGCTTTCTTT	CASRVTRGSSTKAFF
TRBV6-4	many	.	TRBJ2-1	TGTGCCAGCAGCCCGGGGAACCCCCACTCCTACAATGAGCAGTTCTTC	CASSPGNPHSYNEQFF
TRBV19	few	.	TRBJ2-7	TGTGCCAGTAGTAGCCGGGACAAAGCCTACGAGCAGTACTTC	CASSSRDKAYEQYF
TRBV4-2	.	.	TRBJ2-5	TGTGCCAGCAGCCCCCGGCAGGAGTTACCCGCAGAGACCCAGTACTTC	CASSPRQELPAETQYF
TRBV4-1	.	.	TRBJ2-1	TGCGCCAGCAGCCAAGTGGCGGCCAAGCGACGCCCACACGACAGGGAGCAGTTCTTC	CASSQVAAKRRPHDREQFF
TRBV15	few	.	TRBJ1-2	TGTGCCACCAGCAGAGATCTGATGTACAGGGTTGGTGGCTACACCTTC	CATSRDLMYRVGGYTF
TRBV5-1	.	TRBD1	TRBJ2-7	TGCGCCAGCAGCTGGGACAGGGGAGGCGAGCAGTACTTC	CASSWDRGGEQYF
TRBV3-1	.	TRBD2	TRBJ2-1	TGTGCCAGCAGCGATTCCCTAGCGGGAGTGTACAATGAGCAGTTCTTC	CASSDSLAGVYNEQFF
TRBV6-5	few	.	TRBJ1-1	TGTGCCAGCAGTTACCGGGTGTCCTTTCCCACTGAAGCTTTCTTT	CASSYRVSFPTEAFF
TRBV7-6	few	TRBD2	TRBJ2-1	TGTGCCAGCAGCTTATTTCTTAGCGGGAGCCCCTTCAATGAGCAGTTCTTC	CASSLFLSGSPFNEQFF
TRBV20-1	.	.	TRBJ2-2	TGCAGTGCCTCCCCAGGGACACTAAACACCGGGGAGCTGTTTTTT	CSASPGTLNTGELFF
TRBV27	.	TRBD1	TRBJ2-1	TGTGCCAGCAGTTTTTTCGGACAGGCGGGCGATGAGCAGTTCTTC	CASSFFGQAGDEQFF
TRBV4-1	few	.	TRBJ1-5	TGCGCCAGCAGCCCTATGGGCGGGCGGGTAAGCAATCAGCCCCAGCATTTT	CASSPMGGRVSNQPQHF
TRBV20-1	.	TRBD2	TRBJ2-5	TGCAGTGCTTGGAATCCGGGACTAGATGTTTCTAAGACCCAGTACTTC	CSAWNPGLDVSKTQYF
TRBV7-6	few	.	TRBJ2-5	TGTGCCAGCAGATCCAGAGGTGGACAAGAGACCCAGTACTTC	CASRSRGGQETQYF
TRBV5-1	.	TRBD1	TRBJ2-7	TGCGCCAGCAGCTTGGGCAGGGGGCACCACGAGCAGTACTTC	CASSLGRGHHEQYF
TRBV10-2	.	TRBD1	TRBJ2-7	TGCGCCAGCAACCAGGGACAGGAAAATTACGAGCAGTACTTC	CASNQGQENYEQYF
TRBV5-6	few	TRBD2	TRBJ2-5	TGTGCCAGCAGCTTGGTGTACGGGAGGGAAGAGACCCAGTACTTC	CASSLVYGREETQYF
TRBV7-2	.	.	TRBJ1-2	TGTGCCAGCAGCTTAGCTTTGCCCCCGGGCGTCTATGGCTACACCTTC	CASSLALPPGVYGYTF
TRBV24-1	few	.	TRBJ2-5	TGTGCCACCAGTGATTTGGGAACAGGAAGAGAGACCCAGTACTTC	CATSDLGTGRETQYF
TRBV29-1	many	TRBD1	TRBJ1-1	TGCAGCGCTCACAGGGGTGAAGCTTTCTTT	CSAHRGEAFF
TRBV6-5	many	.	TRBJ2-1	TGTGCCAGCAGTTACGGTCGACAAGGACGGTACCATGAGCAGTTCTTC	CASSYGRQGRYHEQFF
TRBV5-6	.	.	TRBJ1-5	TGTGCCAGCACCAGAATCGGGGGGGGCGATTTCTTCAATCAGCCCCAGCATTTT	CASTRIGGGDFFNQPQHF
TRBV5-1	few	TRBD1	TRBJ2-3	TGCGCCAGCAGAGAGGGGGCGGGCACAGATACGCAGTATTTT	CASREGAGTDTQYF
TRBV25-1	few	.	TRBJ2-1	TGTGCCAGCAGTCAAACTAGCTTCAATGAGCAGTTCTTC	CASSQTSFNEQFF
TRBV27	few	TRBD1	TRBJ1-6	TGTGCCAGCAGCCCGGGACAGCACTTTTCACCCCTCCACTTT	CASSPGQHFSPLHF
TRBV2	few	TRBD1	TRBJ2-1	TGTGCCAGCAGTTCCCAGGGGGCGGTCTACAATGAGCAGTTCTTC	CASSSQGAVYNEQFF
TRBV10-3	few	TRBD2	TRBJ2-7	TGTGCCATCAGTGATCAGCGGGAGGGATACGAGCAGTACTTC	CAISDQREGYEQYF
TRBV29-1	few	.	TRBJ2-5	TGCAGCGTTGCCCCTCGGATTCAAGAGACCCAGTACTTC	CSVAPRIQETQYF